The 13 T cell receptor beta chains reported below all come from one sample, sequenced in a study of radiotherapy plus CTLA-4 blockade in lung cancer. Assay: immunoSEQ multiplex PCR; the TCRdb copy retains only in-frame clones and omits some. The sample yields roughly 71,000 clones, more than 75% seen once. The sequenced sample was peripheral blood, obtained from a patient treated with radiotherapy plus ipilimumab. These receptors were obtained from a human donor with non-small cell lung cancer who had a complete response to radiotherapy plus ipilimumab.

This clone has only one observation. The chain carries TRBV27 and TRBJ2-3, with D possibly being TRBD2 (6 bases). Germline V gives CDR1 MNHEY, CDR2 SMNVEV (reference sequence). CDR3 size: 15 residues. Between the trimmed V and J ends, which lost 3 bases and 3 bases, there was a span of 13 bases. The DNA of the CDR3 is TGTGCCAGCAGTTTGGGACTCCTGCCGACAGATACGCAGTATTTT. Its translation is CASSLGLLPTDTQYF.

The genes are TRBV7-9 and TRBJ1-1, with unresolved D. The ends were cut back, 0 bases at V and 3 bases at J, with 11 bases in the middle. The CDR3 is 15 residues long. The germline gives CDR1 SEHNR, CDR2 FQNEAQ (reference sequence). The DNA for the CDR3 is TGTGCCAGCAGCTTAGCTTGGGGTGCGGACACTGAAGCTTTCTTT. Translating gives CASSLAWGADTEAFF. The full variable domain, with the rest looked up from reference TRBV7-9 and TRBJ1-1, is DTGVSQNPRHKITKRGQNVTFRCDPISEHNRLYWYRQTLGQGPEFLTYFQNEAQLEKSRLLSDRFSAERPKGSFSTLEIQRTEQGDSAMYLCASSLAWGADTEAFFGQGTRLTVV.

V is TRBV15 and J is TRBJ2-3; D is perhaps TRBD1 (5 bases). CDR3 size: 15 residues. Germline CDR1 LNHNV, CDR2 YYDKDF (reference sequence). V gave up 0 bases and J gave up 5 bases, with 12 bases separating them. As DNA, the CDR3 is TGTGCCACCAGCAGAGATGCCAGGGTGGAAGATACGCAGTATTTT. Amino acid sequence: CATSRDARVEDTQYF.

The rearrangement uses TRBV6-6 and TRBJ2-1; TRBD1 aligns across 9 bases. V shed 6 bases and J 7 bases; nucleotides not matched to a gene: 10. Germline values: CDR1 MNHNY, CDR2 SVGAGI (reference sequence). The CDR3 contains 15 residues. CDR3 sequence: CASSYRDRAANEQFF. For the CDR3, the DNA is TGTGCCAGCAGCTACCGGGACAGGGCGGCTAATGAGCAGTTCTTC.

The chain has TRBV11-2 and TRBJ1-2; the D gene is possibly TRBD1 (5 bases). CDR3 length equals 13 residues. The V gene's germline CDR1 is SGHAT and CDR2 FQNNGV. V lost 0 bases and J lost 7, with 9 bases in between. CDR3 residues: CASSLDRASGYTF. The CDR3 nucleotides are TGTGCCAGCAGCTTAGACAGGGCCTCTGGCTACACCTTC. Drawing the rest from reference TRBV11-2 and TRBJ1-2, the complete variable domain is EAGVAQSPRYKIIEKRQSVAFWCNPISGHATLYWYQQILGQGPKLLIQFQNNGVVDDSQLPKDRFSAERLKGVDSTLKIQPAKLEDSAVYLCASSLDRASGYTFGSGTRLTVV.

The chain uses TRBV11-3 and TRBJ2-1; TRBD1 matches 8 bases. Germline CDR1 and CDR2: SGHNT and YENEEA. This CDR3 region has 18 residues. With V trimmed by 1 base and J by 8 bases, 16 bases remained unmatched. The CDR3 here is CASSLGQGLTFRDYEQFF. The CDR3 DNA reads as TGTGCCAGCAGCTTAGGACAGGGGCTCACATTTAGGGACTATGAGCAGTTCTTC.

A note on this clone: Other DNA sequences in this specimen translate into the identical CDR3. The chain joins TRBV10-1 to TRBJ2-7; D gene uncertain. From germline, CDR1 is WNHNN and CDR2 SYGVQD (reference sequence). Trimming shortened V by 2 bases and J by 4 bases, and 9 bases separated the two germline ends. The CDR3 extends over 13 amino acids. CDR3 nucleotides: TGCGCCAGCAGTGAGGGTCGCGAGTACGAGCAGTACTTC. Translation gives CASSEGREYEQYF.

This clone was found a few times. The chain links TRBV7-8 to TRBJ2-1, with 9 bases that match TRBD2. The CDR3 consists of 15 residues. Germline CDR1 and CDR2: SGHVS and FQNEAQ. V trimming: 5 bases; J trimming: 10 bases; junction bases outside the gene matches: 12. CDR3 in DNA: TGTGCCAGCAGCCTTAAGCGGGAGGAAAGGATCGAGCAGTTCTTC. Its translation is CASSLKREERIEQFF.

This clone showed up just a few times. This rearrangement joins TRBV21-1 to TRBJ2-7; TRBD2 reflects the table's D call only, with no check against the DNA. TRBV21-1 is a known pseudogene. The CDR3 has 14 amino acids. CDR3 region: CASSRIGRVGEQYV. CDR3 sequence (DNA): TGTGCCAGCAGCAGGATCGGGAGAGTGGGCGAGCAGTACGTC.

The chain carries TRBV5-1 and TRBJ2-1, with D perhaps matching TRBD2 (5 bases). The CDR3 contains 16 residues. The germline gives CDR1 SGHRS, CDR2 YFSETQ. Between the trimmed V and J ends, which lost 0 bases and 6 bases, there was a span of 16 bases. Here the CDR3 reads CASSLGFGERANEQFF. For the CDR3, the DNA is TGCGCCAGCAGCTTGGGTTTCGGGGAAAGGGCCAATGAGCAGTTCTTC.

The chain is built from TRBV19 and TRBJ2-1, with 14 positions matching TRBD2. V trimming: 4 bases; J trimming: 7 bases; junction bases outside the gene matches: 9. This CDR3 spans 17 amino acids. Germline values: CDR1 LNHDA, CDR2 SQIVND (reference sequence). DNA of the CDR3: TGTGCCAGTAGTACCTCCAGGACTAGCGGGGGGTTTAATGAGCAGTTCTTC. As protein: CASSTSRTSGGFNEQFF. Looking up the rest from reference TRBV19 and TRBJ2-1 gives the full variable domain: DGGITQSPKYLFRKEGQNVTLSCEQNLNHDAMYWYRQDPGQGLRLIYYSQIVNDFQKGDIAEGYSVSREKKESFPLTVTSAQKNPTAFYLCASSTSRTSGGFNEQFFGPGTRLTVL.

This clone was recorded a few times. The chain employs TRBV7-9 and TRBJ2-3; tentatively, D is TRBD1 or TRBD2 (7 bases each). V shed 0 bases and J shed 3 bases, with 16 bases lying between them. The CDR3 consists of 17 residues. Looked up from germline, CDR1 is SEHNR and CDR2 is FQNEAQ (reference sequence). The CDR3 loop is CASSLAWGRGQTDTQYF. CDR3 in DNA: TGTGCCAGCAGCTTAGCGTGGGGGAGGGGGCAGACAGATACGCAGTATTTT.

The rearrangement uses TRBV28 and TRBJ1-5; 7 positions agree with TRBD1. Trimming removed 7 bases from V and 0 bases from J; junction bases left unmatched: 12. Per the germline V gene, CDR1 is MDHEN and CDR2 is SYDVKM. The CDR3 contains 17 residues. This CDR3 reads CASTPPRTGNSNQPQHF. In DNA, the CDR3 is TGTGCCAGCACCCCACCCCGGACAGGAAATAGCAATCAGCCCCAGCATTTT.